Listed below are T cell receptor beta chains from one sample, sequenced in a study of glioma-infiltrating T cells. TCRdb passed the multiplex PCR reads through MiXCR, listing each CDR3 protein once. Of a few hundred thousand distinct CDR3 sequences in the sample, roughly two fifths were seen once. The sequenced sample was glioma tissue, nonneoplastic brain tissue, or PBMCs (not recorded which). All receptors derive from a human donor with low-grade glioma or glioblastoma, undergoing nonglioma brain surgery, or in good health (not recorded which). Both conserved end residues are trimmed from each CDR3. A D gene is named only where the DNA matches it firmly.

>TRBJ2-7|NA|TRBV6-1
ASSEVERGSYEQY
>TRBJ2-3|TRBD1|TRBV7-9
ASRLVGTGEDTQY
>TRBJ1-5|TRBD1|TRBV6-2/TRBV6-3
ASSQQGNQPQH
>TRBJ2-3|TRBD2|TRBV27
ASSKRESDTQY
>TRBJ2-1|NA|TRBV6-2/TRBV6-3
ASSPQTASSYNEQF
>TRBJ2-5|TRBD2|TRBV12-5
ASGSGLAGAWEETQY
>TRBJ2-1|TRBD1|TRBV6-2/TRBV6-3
ASSYRRRQGSYNEQF
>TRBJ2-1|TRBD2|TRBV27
ASNPSGSLGNEQF
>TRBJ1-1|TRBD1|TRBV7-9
ASSPGTGGLEAF
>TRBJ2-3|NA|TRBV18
ASSGTDSTDTQY
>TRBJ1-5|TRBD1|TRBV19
ASGPTTGMRNQPQH
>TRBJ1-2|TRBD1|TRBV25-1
ASRTGGYGYT
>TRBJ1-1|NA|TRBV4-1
ASSHPRHSSTKAF
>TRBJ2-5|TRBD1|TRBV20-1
SAKALDRVARETQY
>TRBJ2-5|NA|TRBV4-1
ASSQRGGLRDTIQETQY
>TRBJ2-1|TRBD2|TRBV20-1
SARGFRGESSYNEQF
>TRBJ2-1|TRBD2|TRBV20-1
SARLAGRANEQF
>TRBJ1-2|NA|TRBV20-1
SASLIKEGIYGYT
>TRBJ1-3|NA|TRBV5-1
ASSLERFGNTIY
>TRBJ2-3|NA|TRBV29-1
GAYYSSTDTQY
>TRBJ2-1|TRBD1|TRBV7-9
ASSPRTGVSYNEQF
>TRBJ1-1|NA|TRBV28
ASSPDFPNTEAF
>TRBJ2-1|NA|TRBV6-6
ASSYSMSDNEQF
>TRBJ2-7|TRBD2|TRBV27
ASSWGLDSYEQY
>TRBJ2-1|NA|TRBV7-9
ASSFAGLVSSYNEQF
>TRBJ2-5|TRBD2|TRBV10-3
AISEILAVQETQY
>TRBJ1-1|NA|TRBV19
ASSVTDSEAF
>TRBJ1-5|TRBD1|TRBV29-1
SVATGGHQPQH
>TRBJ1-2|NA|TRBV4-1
ASSQEPRDSGGYT
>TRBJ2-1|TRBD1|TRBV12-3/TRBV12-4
ASSYRDRGRYEQF
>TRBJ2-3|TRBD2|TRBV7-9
ASSSPRGTSRTDTQY
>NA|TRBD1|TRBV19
AVRIQGQETQY
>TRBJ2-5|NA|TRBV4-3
ASSQMEGLETQY
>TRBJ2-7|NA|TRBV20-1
SASRGRTYEQY
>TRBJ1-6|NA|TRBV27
AGSSQPVVASPLH
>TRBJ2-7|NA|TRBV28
ASKWGTGSYEQY
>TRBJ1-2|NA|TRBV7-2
ASSSTGPDELANYGYT
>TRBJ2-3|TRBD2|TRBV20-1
SAPRAGGPADTQY
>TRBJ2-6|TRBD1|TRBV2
ASRKGQGASGANVLT
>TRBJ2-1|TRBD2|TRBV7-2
ASSLELAGVGEQF
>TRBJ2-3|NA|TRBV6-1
ASSESLARDTQY
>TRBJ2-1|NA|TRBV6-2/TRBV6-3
ASSLQGPHYNEQF
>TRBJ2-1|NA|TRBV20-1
SAQGRLAFYNEQF